This T cell receptor beta chain was obtained from a study of T cells after yellow fever vaccination (dated by TCRdb to between 2018 and 2021). About the study as a whole: Libraries from fractions with low cell numbers were prepared with the SMART-Seq v4 Ultra Low Input RNA kit. Bulk TCR alpha and beta repertoires were sequenced longitudinally to track T-cell clones before and after primary and booster YFV17D yellow fever vaccination. Two healthy male donors, one aged 18 to 30 and one aged 30 to 40 years, made up the cohort. Blood was collected at multiple timepoints before and after primary and secondary immunization, and bulk PBMC replicates and cell subsets were isolated.

What this sample's treatment or condition label stands for: live attenuated yellow fever vaccine strain. Two biological replicates of bulk PBMCs were collected at each blood-draw timepoint. PBMCs were isolated from peripheral blood using a standard Ficoll-Paque protocol. TriZol was used to extract RNA from bulk PBMCs, from CD4 and CD8 fractions, and from dextramer-positive and dextramer-negative fractions. This clonotype showed up just a few times. It has no known antigen specificity. The input lacks base qualities; no much larger clone sits a single base away. Overall results and qualifications from the work: FACS-sorted repertoires could contain abundant contaminating clonotypes from the bulk population, so computational filtering was required. Most clones expanded after primary vaccination were re-detected after the booster (96% of CD4 and approximately 85% of CD8), suggesting broad memory maintenance. Because the study included only two donors, the extent to which the findings can be generalized is limited. A small share of clonotypes occurred in both CD4 and CD8 compartments, likely arising from convergent recombination. Compared with the primary T-cell response, the secondary T-cell response was weaker but faster, peaking on day 5 rather than day 15.

In the germline V gene, CDR1 corresponds to SNHLY and CDR2 to FYNNEI. From its cysteine to its phenylalanine, the CDR3 spans 12 amino acids. Only the CDR3 DNA stays, 36 bases, in frame from base 1. V is cut by 5 bases and J by 3 bases, and the space between the germline ends is 7 bases. TCR cDNA was synthesized by 5'RACE template switching, which introduced a universal primer site and unique molecular identifiers. Priming of cDNA synthesis was performed from both the TCR alpha and TCR beta constant segments. Library amplification involved two PCR steps, and the second step added sample barcodes and sequencing adapters. Sequencing of libraries was performed on Illumina HiSeq 2500 (2x100 bp) or NovaSeq (2x150 bp). The original methods were these. MIGEC handled demultiplexing of reads and collapsing into UMI consensus sequences, while MiXCR performed V(D)J alignment. Clonotypes responding to the vaccine were identified with edgeR on replicate PBMC samples, with the criteria of FDR below 0.01 and a log2 fold change above 5 up to day 15. Bulk clonotypes were assigned CD4 or CD8 identity according to which sequenced CD4 or CD8 repertoire held them at higher abundance. TCRdb reanalyzed the raw reads on its own, using fastp at Q25 for trimming and MiXCR for clone calling, and kept in-frame beta chains. For every CDR3 protein sequence, its rows merge into one entry that carries the most common genes and DNA. TCRdb, not the original authors, processed these V and J calls. This sample is represented by about 510,000 distinct CDR3 sequences; around a fifth of them were singletons. In total, the top ten clones hold approximately 16% of the sample.

The sequences come from PBMCs, collected roughly 20 days after the first yellow fever vaccination. The sequence links TRBV2 to TRBJ2-5; the D gene is not confidently resolved. The sequence derives from a man younger than 30 who received the YFV17D yellow fever vaccine. The bases read TGTGCCAGCAGTCCCCAAGAAGAGACCCAGTACTTC. Translated, this is CASSPQEETQYF.